Each of the 7 T cell receptor beta chains below was sequenced from the same sample in a study of early T cells in non-severe SARS-CoV-2 infection (dated by TCRdb to about 2021). The library was generated by 5' RACE. The sample was run on a NextSeq 500. The raw public reads went through TCRdb reprocessing: fastp at Q25, MiXCR clone calling, in-frame beta chains kept. Each entry merges the rows of one CDR3 protein and shows their most common DNA and genes. The sample table shows tens of thousands of distinct CDR3 sequences, and approximately 4% are seen once. The ten largest clones add up to more than 2.5% of the sample. The sample consisted of whole blood. The receptors derive from an adult who was a healthcare worker with PCR-confirmed SARS-CoV-2 infection or an uninfected control (not recorded which).

This clonotype was seen ten or more times. The gene calls are TRBV6-1 and TRBJ2-5; 7 positions match TRBD2. V shed 2 bases and J 5 bases; nucleotides not matched to a gene: 8. CDR1 is MNHNS, CDR2 SASEGT, per germline. The CDR3 has 15 amino acids. The CDR3 nucleotides read TGTGCCAGCAGTGAATCGGCGGGAGCGGTCGAGACCCAGTACTTC. Protein product: CASSESAGAVETQYF.

This clonotype showed up many times. The chain carries TRBV29-1 and TRBJ1-2; TRBD1 agrees at 7 bases. Germline lookup yields CDR1 SQVTM and CDR2 ANQGSEA. This CDR3 is built from 14 residues. The V and J ends lost 3 bases and 4 bases, in that order; junction bases with no gene match: 8. The CDR3 DNA follows: TGCAGCGTTGAGGTGGAACAGGGGATCTATGGCTACACCTTC. It is translated as CSVEVEQGIYGYTF.

This clonotype appeared a few times. The chain uses TRBV20-1 and TRBJ2-5; D remains unclear. The CDR3 runs to 13 residues. CDR1 and CDR2 from the germline V gene are DFQATT and SNEGSKA (reference sequence). Between the trimmed V and J ends, which lost 0 bases and 4 bases, there was a span of 9 bases. As DNA, the CDR3 is TGCAGTGCTAGAGAATGGAACGGAGAGACCCAGTACTTC. Translated: CSAREWNGETQYF.

This clonotype was detected only a few times. This chain links TRBV11-2 with TRBJ2-2; D might be TRBD2 (6 bases). CDR3 length: 14 residues. The V end lost 3 bases, the J end lost 3 bases, and 8 bases lay between the germline ends. Per the germline V gene, CDR1 is SGHAT and CDR2 is FQNNGV. As DNA, the CDR3 is TGTGCCAGCAGCTTTGGAGGGGACACCGGGGAGCTGTTTTTT. Protein product: CASSFGGDTGELFF. The full variable domain, in which reference TRBV11-2 and TRBJ2-2 provide the parts outside the CDR3, is EAGVAQSPRYKIIEKRQSVAFWCNPISGHATLYWYQQILGQGPKLLIQFQNNGVVDDSQLPKDRFSAERLKGVDSTLKIQPAKLEDSAVYLCASSFGGDTGELFFGEGSRLTVL.

This clonotype was recorded many times. The chain employs TRBV2 and TRBJ2-3; D might be TRBD1 (5 bases). Trimming stripped 0 bases from V and 0 bases from J, with 16 bases between. From germline, CDR1 is SNHLY and CDR2 FYNNEI. This CDR3 has 18 amino acids. CDR3 DNA: TGTGCCAGCAGTGAAGCGGACACGGCTAGAAAGAGCACAGATACGCAGTATTTT. Its translation is CASSEADTARKSTDTQYF.

This clonotype has a count of ten or more. The chain uses TRBV7-9 and TRBJ1-5; D gene unclear. V dropped 1 base and J dropped 5 bases, with 3 bases sitting between them. The germline gives CDR1 SEHNR, CDR2 FQNEAQ (reference sequence). The CDR3 consists of 12 residues. The CDR3 nucleotides read TGTGCCAGCAGCTTAGGTGATCAGCCCCAGCATTTT. It encodes CASSLGDQPQHF.

This clonotype was seen many times. The chain links TRBV7-9 to TRBJ1-1; TRBD1 might be the D (5 bases). The CDR3 is 14 residues long. CDR1 is SEHNR and CDR2 is FQNEAQ in the germline V gene (reference sequence). V lost 3 bases, J lost 1 base, and 9 bases lay in between. Here the CDR3 DNA reads TGTGCCAGCAGCTTGGGGCAGGCGAACACTGAAGCTTTCTTT. It encodes CASSLGQANTEAFF. Supplemented by reference TRBV7-9 and TRBJ1-1, the full variable domain reads DTGVSQNPRHKITKRGQNVTFRCDPISEHNRLYWYRQTLGQGPEFLTYFQNEAQLEKSRLLSDRFSAERPKGSFSTLEIQRTEQGDSAMYLCASSLGQANTEAFFGQGTRLTVV.